Reported below is one TCR beta chain. The antigen is unknown. CDR3 length: 12 amino acids. Trimming removed 2 bases from V and 5 bases from J, with 7 bases in between. This entry belongs to a study of blood T cells in healthy people across ages. The use of a sample-barcoded 5' primer and a J-beta primer mix characterized a second PCR of about 7 to 12 cycles. TCRdb used MiXCR to reprocess the 5' RACE reads, holding one entry per CDR3 protein. The table lists 850,000 to 1,000,000 distinct CDR3 sequences, around 46% of them singletons, with 13% in the top ten. Findings and limits, study-wide: Naive T cell percentage showed a strong correlation with the diversity of TCR beta.

This sequence originates from a man in his thirties or forties in good health. The sequenced material came from blood. The chain employs TRBV12-3 or TRBV12-4 and TRBJ2-7; no definite D call. The CDR3 region is CASSLTQNEQYF. CDR3 DNA: TGTGCCAGCAGTTTAACGCAGAACGAGCAGTACTTC.